This T cell receptor (beta chain) was observed in a study of T-cell reconstitution after alpha-beta-depleted transplantation in children. Study findings and constraints: Several hundred expanded graft clones reportedly supplied alpha-beta T cells about two months after transplant. After transplant, high TCRbeta diversity at day 60 in some patients arose from surviving recipient T cells and thymic progenitors. A year post-transplant, T-cell counts and diversity derived mostly from newly produced T cells.

This clonotype occurred many times. Its antigen is not known. The germline gives CDR1 MGHDK, CDR2 SYGVNS. V was pared by 0 bases and J by 5 bases, with 19 bases between. CDR3 size: 18 residues. Using unique molecular identifiers, the investigators prepared the TCRbeta library. TCRdb reprocessed the PCR reads via MiXCR and lists one record per CDR3 protein. This table holds about 260,000 distinct CDR3 sequences, around 7.5% found once. The J gene is TRBJ1-4, the V gene TRBV25-1; D remains ambiguous. The clonotype was recovered from a male patient under 18 who had a stem cell transplant for acute lymphoblastic leukemia, so the T cells may come from the graft donor. Here the sequenced sample was PBMCs, mostly from graft donor cells, taken 180 days after TCRalphabeta/CD19-depleted stem cell transplant. The DNA for the CDR3 is TGTGCCAGCAGTGAATATATGAAGGATCTAGCGGGGAATGAAAAACTGTTTTTT. This sequence encodes CASSEYMKDLAGNEKLFF.